The rows below give T cell receptor beta chains drawn from one sample of a study of molecular identifiers for immune sequencing clone quantification. TCRdb itself ran the PCR reads through MiXCR, one entry per CDR3 protein. The data contain about 19,000 distinct CDR3 sequences, 20% to 25% of them seen just once; the ten biggest clones take up around 6.4%. Sequenced: naive CD8+ T cells from blood, with Jurkat cell RNA spiked in. The source of these receptors is a human donor in good health. Some libraries in this study had Jurkat cell RNA spiked in. Each CDR3 is given with its conserved first and last residue. The order of the fields is V gene, D gene, J gene, clone size, CDR3 DNA, CDR3 protein. A D gene is named only where the DNA matches it firmly. Size is omitted from some rows. Given values are once, few, many or a class for expanded clones.

v_gene: TRBV6-2/TRBV6-3
d_gene: .
j_gene: TRBJ2-7
abundance: medium-sized
CDR3nt: TGTGCCAGCAGCCGCTCCTACGAGCAGTACTTC
CDR3aa: CASSRSYEQYF

v_gene: TRBV15
d_gene: TRBD1
j_gene: TRBJ2-1
abundance: .
CDR3nt: TGTGCCACCAGCAGAGAGGTAGGGCAGGGGGCTCATGAGCAGTTCTTC
CDR3aa: CATSREVGQGAHEQFF

v_gene: TRBV5-1
d_gene: TRBD2
j_gene: TRBJ2-7
abundance: .
CDR3nt: TGCGCCAGCAGCGACCGGGACTACACCTACGAGCAGTACTTC
CDR3aa: CASSDRDYTYEQYF

v_gene: TRBV7-9
d_gene: .
j_gene: TRBJ1-2
abundance: many
CDR3nt: TGTGCCAGCAGCCCGACCGGGGGCGCTCTTTCGTTAGGCTATGGCTACACCTTC
CDR3aa: CASSPTGGALSLGYGYTF

v_gene: TRBV5-6
d_gene: .
j_gene: TRBJ2-1
abundance: many
CDR3nt: TGTGCCAGCGCCTGGGGTCGGAGCTCCTACAATGAGCAGTTCTTC
CDR3aa: CASAWGRSSYNEQFF

v_gene: TRBV6-5
d_gene: .
j_gene: TRBJ2-5
abundance: .
CDR3nt: TGTGCCAGCACCGACGAGGGTGGAGAGACCCAGTACTTC
CDR3aa: CASTDEGGETQYF

v_gene: TRBV24-1
d_gene: .
j_gene: TRBJ1-5
abundance: .
CDR3nt: TGTGCCACCAGTGAGGGATCGTCCAATCAGCCCCAGCATTTT
CDR3aa: CATSEGSSNQPQHF

v_gene: TRBV6-5
d_gene: .
j_gene: TRBJ2-6
abundance: many
CDR3nt: TGTGCCAGTCAATCTGGGGCCAACGTCCTGACTTTC
CDR3aa: CASQSGANVLTF

v_gene: TRBV5-6
d_gene: TRBD1
j_gene: TRBJ2-7
abundance: many
CDR3nt: TGTGCCAGCAGCTTTGGGACAGACGAGCAGTACTTC
CDR3aa: CASSFGTDEQYF

v_gene: TRBV6-2/TRBV6-3
d_gene: TRBD1
j_gene: TRBJ1-2
abundance: medium-sized
CDR3nt: TGTGCCAGCTCCGACAGGGCGACGGATGGCTACACCTTC
CDR3aa: CASSDRATDGYTF

v_gene: TRBV6-5
d_gene: .
j_gene: TRBJ2-1
abundance: many
CDR3nt: TGTGCCAGCAGCTACCTGACGGCGTTCAATGAGCAGTTCTTC
CDR3aa: CASSYLTAFNEQFF

v_gene: TRBV12-3/TRBV12-4
d_gene: .
j_gene: TRBJ2-7
abundance: many
CDR3nt: TGTGCCAGCAGTTTAGACAGGGCGTTTCACGAGCAGTACTTC
CDR3aa: CASSLDRAFHEQYF

v_gene: TRBV28
d_gene: .
j_gene: TRBJ2-7
abundance: many
CDR3nt: TGTGCCAGCAGTTTAGGCCGGGTGTGGGCAGGCTACGAGCAGTACTTC
CDR3aa: CASSLGRVWAGYEQYF

v_gene: TRBV6-5
d_gene: .
j_gene: TRBJ1-1
abundance: many
CDR3nt: TGTGCCAGCAGTTATCGAAGGAACACTGAAGCTTTCTTT
CDR3aa: CASSYRRNTEAFF

v_gene: TRBV14
d_gene: .
j_gene: TRBJ2-1
abundance: many
CDR3nt: TGTGCCAGCAGCCAAGGGGGAAGGGCCGATGAGCAGTTCTTC
CDR3aa: CASSQGGRADEQFF

v_gene: TRBV6-1
d_gene: TRBD1
j_gene: TRBJ2-7
abundance: many
CDR3nt: TGTGCCAGCAGTGGAGGGACAGGGAGGATCTACGAGCAGTACTTC
CDR3aa: CASSGGTGRIYEQYF